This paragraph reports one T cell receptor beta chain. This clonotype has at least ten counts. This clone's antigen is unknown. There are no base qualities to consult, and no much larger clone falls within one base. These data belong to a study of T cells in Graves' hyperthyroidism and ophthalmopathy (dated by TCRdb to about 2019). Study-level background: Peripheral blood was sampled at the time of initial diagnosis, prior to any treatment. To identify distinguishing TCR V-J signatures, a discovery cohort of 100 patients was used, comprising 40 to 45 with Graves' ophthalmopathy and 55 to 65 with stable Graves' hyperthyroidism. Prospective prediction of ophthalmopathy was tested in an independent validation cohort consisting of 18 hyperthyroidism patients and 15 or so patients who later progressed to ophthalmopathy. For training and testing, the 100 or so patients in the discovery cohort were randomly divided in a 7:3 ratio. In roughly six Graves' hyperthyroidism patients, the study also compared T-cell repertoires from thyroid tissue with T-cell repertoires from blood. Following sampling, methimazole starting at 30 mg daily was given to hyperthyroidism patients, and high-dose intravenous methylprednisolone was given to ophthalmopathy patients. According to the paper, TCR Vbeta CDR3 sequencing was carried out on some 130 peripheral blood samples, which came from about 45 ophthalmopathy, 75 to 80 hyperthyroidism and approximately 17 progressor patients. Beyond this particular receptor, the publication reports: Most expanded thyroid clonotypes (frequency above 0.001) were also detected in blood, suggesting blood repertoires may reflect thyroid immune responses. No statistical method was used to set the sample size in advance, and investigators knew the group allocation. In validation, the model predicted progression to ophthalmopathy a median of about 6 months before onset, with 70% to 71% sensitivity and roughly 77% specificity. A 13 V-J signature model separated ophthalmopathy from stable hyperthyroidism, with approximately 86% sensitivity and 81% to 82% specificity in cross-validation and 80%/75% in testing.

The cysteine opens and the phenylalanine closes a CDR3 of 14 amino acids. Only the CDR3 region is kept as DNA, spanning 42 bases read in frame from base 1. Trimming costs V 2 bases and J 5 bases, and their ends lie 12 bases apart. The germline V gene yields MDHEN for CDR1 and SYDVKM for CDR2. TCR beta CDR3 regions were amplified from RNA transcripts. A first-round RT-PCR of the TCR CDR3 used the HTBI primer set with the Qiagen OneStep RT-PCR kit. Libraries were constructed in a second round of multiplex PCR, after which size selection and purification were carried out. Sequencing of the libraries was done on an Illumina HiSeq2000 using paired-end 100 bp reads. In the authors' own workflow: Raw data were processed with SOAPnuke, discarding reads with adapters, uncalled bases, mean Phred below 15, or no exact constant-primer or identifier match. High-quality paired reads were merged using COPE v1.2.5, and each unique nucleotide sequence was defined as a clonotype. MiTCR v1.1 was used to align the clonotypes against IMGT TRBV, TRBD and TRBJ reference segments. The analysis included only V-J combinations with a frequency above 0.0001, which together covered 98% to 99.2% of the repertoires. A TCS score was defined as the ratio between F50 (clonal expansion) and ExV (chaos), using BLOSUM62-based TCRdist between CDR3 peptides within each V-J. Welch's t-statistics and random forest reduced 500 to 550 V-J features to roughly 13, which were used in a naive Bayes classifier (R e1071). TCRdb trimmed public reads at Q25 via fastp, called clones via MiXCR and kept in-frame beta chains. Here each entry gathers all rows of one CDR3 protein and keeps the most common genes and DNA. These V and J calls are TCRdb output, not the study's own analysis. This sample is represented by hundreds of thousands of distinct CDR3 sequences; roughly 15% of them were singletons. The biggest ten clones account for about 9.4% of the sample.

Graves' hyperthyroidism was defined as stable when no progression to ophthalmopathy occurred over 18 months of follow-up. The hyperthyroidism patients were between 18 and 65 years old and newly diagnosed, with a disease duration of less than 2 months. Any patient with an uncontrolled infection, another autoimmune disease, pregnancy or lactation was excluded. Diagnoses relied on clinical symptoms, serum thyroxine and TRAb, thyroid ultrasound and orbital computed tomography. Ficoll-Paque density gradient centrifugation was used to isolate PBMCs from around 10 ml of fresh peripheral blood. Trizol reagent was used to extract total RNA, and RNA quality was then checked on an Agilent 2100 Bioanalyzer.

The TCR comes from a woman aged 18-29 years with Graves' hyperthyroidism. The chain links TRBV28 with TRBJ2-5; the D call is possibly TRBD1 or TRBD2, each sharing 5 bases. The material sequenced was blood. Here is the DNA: TGTGCCAGCAGTTTAATACTAGGGGCCGAGACCCAGTACTTC. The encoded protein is CASSLILGAETQYF. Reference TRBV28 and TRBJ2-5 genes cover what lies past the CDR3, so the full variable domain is DVKVTQSSRYLVKRTGEKVFLECVQDMDHENMFWYRQDPGLGLRLIYFSYDVKMKEKGDIPEGYSVSREKKERFSLILESASTNQTSMYLCASSLILGAETQYFGPGTRLLVL.